This T cell receptor (beta chain) came from a study of persistence of HIV-infected CD4 T cells (dated by TCRdb to the early 2020s). About the study as a whole: The median time participants had been on suppressive ART was 7 to 8 years. TCRbeta sequencing assessed the clonality of all cells in each sorted population, while proviral sequencing assessed the clonality of infected cells. In the cross-participant TCR cluster analysis, about 8 participants were included for CMV and 7 participants were included for Gag. Peripheral blood samples of up to 180 mL were obtained at multiple time points, with the exception of a couple of participants, for whom leukapheresis was performed at a single time point. CMV- and HIV-1 Gag-responding CD4+ T cells were isolated from ART-treated individuals so that antigen-driven clonal expansion of HIV-1-infected cells could be examined. What the study reported, not specific to this receptor: Within the same sorted populations, how oligoclonal the TCRs were correlated with how oligoclonal the proviruses were. Antigen-responding cells were enriched for degenerate expanded CDR3beta sequences, which suggests convergent selection of CD4+ responses to CMV and Gag. The study involved few individuals and tested only a limited range of antigens. Bulk TCR analyses could not be limited to the rare CMV-responding cells that actually contained HIV-1 proviruses. Significantly lower TCRbeta richness was observed in CMV- and Gag-responding cells than in anti-CD3/anti-CD28-responding cells, and higher oligoclonality was observed in CMV-responding cells than in CD3/CD28-stimulated and Gag-responding cells.

The CDR3 runs 14 amino acids, cysteine and phenylalanine included. Just CDR3 DNA is preserved here, 42 bases in frame from base 1. To note about this clone: It has no known antigen specificity. No qualities accompany the bases; no much larger clone lies one base away.

Read against the paper, the sample's treatment or condition label means: suppressive antiretroviral therapy. A pool of overlapping HIV-1 Gag 15-mer peptides, at around 1 ug per peptide per mL, was used to stimulate the cells. Responding CD4+ T cells were sorted by upregulation of both CD40 ligand and CD69. HIV-1-infected adults in whom suppressive ART had been started during chronic infection were enrolled as participants. Participants had undetectable plasma HIV-1 RNA below 50 copies/mL for at least 4 years. To be included, participants needed a CD4+ T cell count above 400 cells/uL and a positive CMV serology. Before stimulation, PBMCs were isolated using density centrifugation and depleted of CD8+ T cells. CD8-depleted PBMCs were stimulated for over 15 hours with anti-CD28/CD49d costimulation, CD40-blocking antibody and enfuvirtide to prevent new infections. Cell sorting was done on a Beckman Coulter MoFlo Legacy or XDP sorter, and dead cells were excluded with propidium iodide. The QIAamp DNA Mini Kit was used for genomic DNA extraction from samples above one million cells, and the Quick-DNA Microprep Kit was used otherwise.

The immunoSEQ hsTCRB assay version 4 in survey mode was used to sequence TCRbeta repertoires from genomic DNA. Genomic DNA was diluted to roughly 9.8 ng/uL, using up to roughly 1 ug per sample for TCRbeta sequencing. The original methods were these. TCRbeta data analysis was done in ImmunoSeq Analyzer 3.0, and diversity was calculated on productive nucleotide rearrangements. Using the Immunarch R package, the improved Chao index served to estimate lower-bound TCR diversity and the Gini coefficient served to estimate clonality. Different nucleotide rearrangements encoding the same CDR3beta amino acid sequence were treated as distinct clonotypes. Differential abundance analysis found TCRbeta sequences that were significantly enriched in antigen-responding cells compared with anti-CD3/anti-CD28-activated cells. GLIPH2 clustered TCRs by predicted peptide-MHC specificity, both within individual participants and across merged participant data sets. This immuneACCESS table, as held by TCRdb, lists in-frame sequences with V and J called but not all clones. Of the missing ones, under half trace to an unresolved V gene in checked studies; the others have no known cause. The D gene and trimming were derived from the DNA, and the V and J assignments and clone size from that table. Counted in this sample were 19,000 or so clones; over 55% of them appeared once. The ten largest account for approximately 2% of the sample.

The chain links TRBV7-5 with TRBJ1-6. TRBV7-5 is a pseudogene locus. The starting material was CD4+ T cells sorted from PBMCs after roughly 20-hour stimulation, obtained from a patient who received antiretroviral therapy. The cell subset or site label for this specimen denotes: CD40L+CD69+ CD4 T cells responding to HIV-1 Gag peptides. This sequence was found in an adult woman with HIV who was CMV-seropositive. The nucleotide sequence is TGTGCCAGAAGCTTAGGGGCAGGGAGTTCACCCCTCCACTTT. This is translated as CARSLGAGSSPLHF.